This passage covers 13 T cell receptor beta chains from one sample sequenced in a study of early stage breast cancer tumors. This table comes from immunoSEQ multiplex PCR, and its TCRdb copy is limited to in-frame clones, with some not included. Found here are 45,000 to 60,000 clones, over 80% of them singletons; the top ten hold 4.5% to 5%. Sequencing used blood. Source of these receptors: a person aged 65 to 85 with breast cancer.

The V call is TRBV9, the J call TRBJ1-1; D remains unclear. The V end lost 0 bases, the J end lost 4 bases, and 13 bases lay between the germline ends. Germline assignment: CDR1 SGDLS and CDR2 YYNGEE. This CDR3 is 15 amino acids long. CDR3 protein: CASSVGDFGGTEAFF. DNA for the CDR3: TGTGCCAGCAGCGTAGGTGATTTCGGCGGCACTGAAGCTTTCTTT.

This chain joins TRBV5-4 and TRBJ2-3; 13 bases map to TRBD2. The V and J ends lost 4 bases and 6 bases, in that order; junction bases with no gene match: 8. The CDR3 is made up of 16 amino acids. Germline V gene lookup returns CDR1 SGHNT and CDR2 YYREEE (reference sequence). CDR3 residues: CASSDRLAGGLDTQYF. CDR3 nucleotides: TGTGCCAGCAGCGACAGACTAGCGGGAGGTCTGGATACGCAGTATTTT.

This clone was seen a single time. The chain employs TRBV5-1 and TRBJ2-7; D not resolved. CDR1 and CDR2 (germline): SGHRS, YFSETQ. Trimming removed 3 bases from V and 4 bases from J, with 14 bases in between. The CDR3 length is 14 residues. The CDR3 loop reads CASSSLLSGYEQYF. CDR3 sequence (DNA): TGCGCCAGCAGCTCCCTCCTATCCGGGTACGAGCAGTACTTC.

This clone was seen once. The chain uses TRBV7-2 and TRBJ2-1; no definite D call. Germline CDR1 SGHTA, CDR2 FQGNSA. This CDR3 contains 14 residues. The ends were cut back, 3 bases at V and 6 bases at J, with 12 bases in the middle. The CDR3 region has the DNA TGTGCCAGCAGCTTGGAGCCTTCGACCAATGAGCAGTTCTTC. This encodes CASSLEPSTNEQFF.

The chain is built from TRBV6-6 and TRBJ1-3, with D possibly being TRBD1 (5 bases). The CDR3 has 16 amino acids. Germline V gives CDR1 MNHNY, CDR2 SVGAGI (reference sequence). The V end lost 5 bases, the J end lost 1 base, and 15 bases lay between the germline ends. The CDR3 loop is CASSPRPQGSGNTIYF. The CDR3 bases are TGTGCCAGCAGTCCTCGCCCTCAGGGATCTGGAAACACCATATATTTT.

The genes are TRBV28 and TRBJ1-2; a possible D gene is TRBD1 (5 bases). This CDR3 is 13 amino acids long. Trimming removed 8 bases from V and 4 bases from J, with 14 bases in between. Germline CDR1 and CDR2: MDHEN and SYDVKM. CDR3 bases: TGTGCCAGCTGGATAGACAGAAGCTATGGCTACACCTTC. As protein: CASWIDRSYGYTF.

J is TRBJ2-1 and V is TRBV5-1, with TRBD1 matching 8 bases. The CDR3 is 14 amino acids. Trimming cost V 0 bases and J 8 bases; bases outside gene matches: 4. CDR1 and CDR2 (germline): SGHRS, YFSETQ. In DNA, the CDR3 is TGCGCCAGCAGCTTGGGACAGGGGTGGGATGAGCAGTTCTTC. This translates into CASSLGQGWDEQFF.

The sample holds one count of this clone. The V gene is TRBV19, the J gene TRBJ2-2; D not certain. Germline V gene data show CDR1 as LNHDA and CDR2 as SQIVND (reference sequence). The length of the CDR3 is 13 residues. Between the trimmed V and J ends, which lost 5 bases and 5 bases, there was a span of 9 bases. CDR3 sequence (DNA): TGTGCCAGTAGTGATGACATTACCGGGGAGCTGTTTTTT. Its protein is CASSDDITGELFF.

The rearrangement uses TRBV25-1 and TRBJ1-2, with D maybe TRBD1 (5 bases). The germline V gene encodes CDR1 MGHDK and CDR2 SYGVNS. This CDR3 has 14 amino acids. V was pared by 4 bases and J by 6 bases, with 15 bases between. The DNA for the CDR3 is TGTGCCAGCAGTGGGACGGCGGGGGAGGATGGCTACACCTTC. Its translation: CASSGTAGEDGYTF.

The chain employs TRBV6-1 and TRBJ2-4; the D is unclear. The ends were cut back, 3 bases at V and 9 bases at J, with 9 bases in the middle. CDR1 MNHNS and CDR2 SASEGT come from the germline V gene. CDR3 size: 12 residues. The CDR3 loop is CASSEAARIQYF. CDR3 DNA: TGTGCCAGCAGTGAGGCCGCACGCATTCAGTACTTC.

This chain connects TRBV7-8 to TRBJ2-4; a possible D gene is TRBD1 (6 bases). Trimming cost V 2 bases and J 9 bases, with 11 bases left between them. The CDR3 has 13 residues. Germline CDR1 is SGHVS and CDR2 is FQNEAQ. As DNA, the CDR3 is TGTGCCAGCAGCTTAACAGGGAAGACCATTCAGTACTTC. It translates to CASSLTGKTIQYF.

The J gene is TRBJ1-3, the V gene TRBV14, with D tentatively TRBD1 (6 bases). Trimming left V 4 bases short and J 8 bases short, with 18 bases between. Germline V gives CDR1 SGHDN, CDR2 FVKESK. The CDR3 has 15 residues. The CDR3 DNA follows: TGTGCCAGCAGCCCGGTGGGGGCAATCAGGGACACCATATATTTT. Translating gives CASSPVGAIRDTIYF.

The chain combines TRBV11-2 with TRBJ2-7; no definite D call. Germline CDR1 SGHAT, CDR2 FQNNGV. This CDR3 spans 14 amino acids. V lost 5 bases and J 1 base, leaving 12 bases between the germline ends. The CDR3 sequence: CASSPSPVSYEQYF. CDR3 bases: TGTGCCAGCAGCCCCTCCCCAGTTTCCTACGAGCAGTACTTC.